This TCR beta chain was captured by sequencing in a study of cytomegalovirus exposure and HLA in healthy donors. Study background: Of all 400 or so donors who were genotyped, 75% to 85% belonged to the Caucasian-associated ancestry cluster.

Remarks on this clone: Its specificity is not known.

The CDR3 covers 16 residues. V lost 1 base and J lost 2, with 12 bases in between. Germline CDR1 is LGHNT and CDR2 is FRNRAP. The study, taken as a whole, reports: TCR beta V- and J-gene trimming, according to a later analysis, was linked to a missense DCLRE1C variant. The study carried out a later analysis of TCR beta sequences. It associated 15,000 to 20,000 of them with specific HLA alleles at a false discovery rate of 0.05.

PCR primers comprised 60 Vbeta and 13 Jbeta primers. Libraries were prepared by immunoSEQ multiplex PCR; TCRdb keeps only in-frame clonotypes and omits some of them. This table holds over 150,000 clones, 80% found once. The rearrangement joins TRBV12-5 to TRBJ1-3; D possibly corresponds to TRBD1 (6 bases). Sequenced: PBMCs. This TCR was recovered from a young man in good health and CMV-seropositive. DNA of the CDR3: TGTGCTAGTGGTTTGGGGGGACATGGCGCTGGAAACACCATATATTTT. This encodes CASGLGGHGAGNTIYF.